Sequencing of this T cell receptor (beta chain) was carried out in a study of T cell repertoires in cytomegalovirus infection. The wider study: It can be stated that public TCR beta signatures indicated CMV infection as well as a matching HLA type. Study findings and constraints: CMV-specific TCR beta clonotypes restricted by HLA-C were the ones dominating the ex vivo response.

This clonotype was counted only a few times. The antigen remains undetermined. One entry per CDR3 protein results from TCRdb running MiXCR on the reads. Here the sample spans 650,000 to 850,000 distinct CDR3 sequences, 29% being singletons. This specimen was cultured CD8+ T cells from PBMCs, taken from culture after CMV antigen stimulation. This clonotype originated in a human donor in good health (CMV status not recorded). Some clones in this sample may be carry-over from other donors' samples.

The CDR3: CASSMRINQPQHF. For the CDR3, the DNA is TGTGCCAGTAGTATGCGGATCAATCAGCCCCAGCATTTT. The chain employs TRBV19 and TRBJ1-5; D unclear. Trimming took 3 bases from V and 3 from J, leaving 6 bases between them. The CDR3 extends over 13 amino acids. Germline loops: CDR1 LNHDA, CDR2 SQIVND (reference sequence).